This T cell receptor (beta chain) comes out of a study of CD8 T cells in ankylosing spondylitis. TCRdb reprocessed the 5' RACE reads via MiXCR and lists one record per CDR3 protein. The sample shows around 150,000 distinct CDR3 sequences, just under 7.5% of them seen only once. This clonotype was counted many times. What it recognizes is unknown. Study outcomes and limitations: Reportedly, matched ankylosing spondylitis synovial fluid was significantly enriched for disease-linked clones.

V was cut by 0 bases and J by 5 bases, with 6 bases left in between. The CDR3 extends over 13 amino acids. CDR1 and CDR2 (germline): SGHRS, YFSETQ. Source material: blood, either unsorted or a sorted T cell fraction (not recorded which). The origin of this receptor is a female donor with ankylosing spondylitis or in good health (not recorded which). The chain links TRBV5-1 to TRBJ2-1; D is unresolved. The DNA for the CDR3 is TGCGCCAGCAGCTTGGGACGAAACAATGAGCAGTTCTTC. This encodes CASSLGRNNEQFF.